This entry describes one T cell receptor (beta chain). These data originate in a study of control samples from healthy donors and cancer patients. Generated by immunoSEQ multiplex PCR, the TCRdb table keeps only in-frame clones and is missing some. The sample contains approximately 140,000 clones, 94% of which appear only once. This receptor was taken from a man aged 40-50 years in good health. The sample consisted of blood.

CDR3 sequence: CASSVGLDIASYGYTF. CDR3 in DNA: TGTGCCAGCAGCGTAGGGCTGGACATCGCATCCTATGGCTACACCTTC. V usage is TRBV9 and J usage is TRBJ1-2; possibly TRBD1 for D (5 bases). The germline CDR1 and CDR2 sequences are SGDLS and YYNGEE. Trimming cost V 0 bases and J 4 bases, with 16 bases left between them. CDR3 length: 16 residues. Combining the CDR3 with reference TRBV9 and TRBJ1-2 gives the whole variable domain DSGVTQTPKHLITATGQRVTLRCSPRSGDLSVYWYQQSLDQGLQFLIQYYNGEERAKGNILERFSAQQFPDLHSELNLSSLELGDSALYFCASSVGLDIASYGYTFGSGTRLTVV.